Listed below are T cell receptor beta chains from one sample, sequenced in a study of a mutant IDH1 vaccine in newly diagnosed glioma. Sequenced by immunoSEQ multiplex PCR; TCRdb stores in-frame clones only, minus some. The sample lists about 94,000 clones, around 92% occurring once. These TCRs are of unknown antigen specificity. The source was PBMCs, collected from a glioma patient whose treatment included an IDH1 peptide vaccine. Receptors were obtained from a woman aged 45-59 years with glioma. Both conserved end residues are part of each CDR3. The order of the fields is V gene, D gene, J gene, clone size, CDR3 protein, CDR3 DNA. The D gene is left open where the match is weak. Clone size, where shown, is once, few, many, or a class for clones that have expanded.

>TRBV18|-|TRBJ1-5|-
CASSLTEGNQPQHF
TGTGCCAGCTCACTAACGGAAGGAAATCAGCCCCAGCATTTT
>TRBV5-4|-|TRBJ2-4|-
CASSLVPGGGKNIQYF
TGTGCCAGCAGCTTGGTTCCAGGGGGGGGAAAAAACATTCAGTACTTC
>TRBV18|-|TRBJ1-5|-
CASSSGTNQPQHF
TGTGCCAGCTCAAGCGGGACCAATCAGCCCCAGCATTTT
>TRBV7-2|-|TRBJ2-2|-
CASSRPGLTIRFSTGELFF
TGTGCCAGCAGCCGTCCGGGCCTCACAATAAGGTTTAGCACCGGGGAGCTGTTTTTT
>TRBV6-5|-|TRBJ1-1|once
CASRDQLPKNTEAFF
TGTGCCAGCAGGGACCAACTACCAAAGAACACTGAAGCTTTCTTT
>TRBV19|-|TRBJ1-5|few
CASSPSQRGKPQHF
TGTGCCAGTAGCCCTTCCCAGAGAGGCAAGCCCCAGCATTTT
>TRBV28|-|TRBJ1-4|-
CASRQNLNEKLFF
TGTGCCAGCAGACAGAACCTGAATGAAAAACTGTTTTTT
>TRBV6-8|TRBD1|TRBJ1-2|-
CASSGTARNYGYTF
TGTGCCAGCAGTGGGACAGCCCGGAACTATGGCTACACCTTC
>TRBV15|-|TRBJ2-5|-
CATSRDLAIKETQYF
TGTGCCACCAGCAGAGATCTCGCTATAAAAGAGACCCAGTACTTC
>TRBV30|-|TRBJ2-2|few
CAWNTDMGGELFF
TGTGCCTGGAATACGGATATGGGCGGGGAGCTGTTTTTT
>TRBV7-9|-|TRBJ2-1|-
CASSPPVNEQFF
TGTGCCAGCAGCCCGCCGGTCAATGAGCAGTTCTTC
>TRBV13|-|TRBJ1-3|-
CASSSPRAAGTQISGNTIYF
TGTGCCAGCAGCTCTCCTCGGGCCGCAGGGACCCAGATCTCTGGAAACACCATATATTTT
>TRBV5-6|-|TRBJ2-5|-
CASSLGRGHTQETQYF
TGTGCCAGCAGCTTGGGAAGAGGACACACTCAAGAGACCCAGTACTTC
>TRBV28|-|TRBJ2-5|medium-sized
CASTTLGTQYF
TGTGCCAGCACCACCCTGGGGACCCAGTACTTC
>TRBV30|-|TRBJ1-3|-
CAWSVPGGNTIYF
TGTGCCTGGAGTGTCCCAGGTGGAAACACCATATATTTT
>TRBV29-1|TRBD1|TRBJ1-1|few
CSAGQGAGEAFF
TGCAGCGCGGGACAGGGGGCAGGAGAAGCTTTCTTT
>TRBV25-1|-|TRBJ1-1|once
CASSEGRRNTEAFF
TGTGCCAGCAGTGAAGGGAGGAGGAACACTGAAGCTTTCTTT
>TRBV6-5|-|TRBJ2-5|-
CASSYSRVETQYF
TGTGCCAGCAGTTACTCGAGGGTGGAGACCCAGTACTTC
>TRBV6-6|-|TRBJ1-2|-
CASSPDRSYGYTF
TGTGCCAGCAGTCCGGACAGATCTTATGGCTACACCTTC
>TRBV4-1|TRBD2|TRBJ2-7|-
CASSLLPTSGSSYEQYF
TGCGCCAGCAGCCTCCTACCCACTAGCGGGAGCTCCTACGAGCAGTACTTC
>TRBV10-3|TRBD1|TRBJ1-1|-
CAISDFNRGGNVNTEAFF
TGTGCCATCAGTGACTTTAACAGGGGCGGTAACGTGAACACTGAAGCTTTCTTT
>TRBV28|TRBD2|TRBJ2-1|-
CASSSSSSGGSYNEQFF
TGTGCCAGCAGTTCTTCCTCTAGCGGGGGCTCCTACAATGAGCAGTTCTTC
>TRBV28|-|TRBJ2-7|-
CASSFISGARDEQYF
TGTGCCAGCAGTTTTATCTCGGGGGCTAGAGACGAGCAGTACTTC
>TRBV28|-|TRBJ2-7|-
CASSFRRGRGSYEQYF
TGTGCCAGCAGTTTCCGAAGGGGGCGGGGCTCCTACGAGCAGTACTTC
>TRBV5-1|-|TRBJ1-1|-
CASSLVGELNTEAFF
TGCGCCAGCAGCTTGGTCGGGGAGTTGAACACTGAAGCTTTCTTT
>TRBV6-1|TRBD1|TRBJ2-7|once
CASIEGRTGAYEQYF
TGTGCCAGCATCGAGGGGAGGACAGGGGCCTACGAGCAGTACTTC
>TRBV14|TRBD2|TRBJ2-7|-
CASSPSGDYEQYF
TGTGCCAGCAGCCCGAGCGGGGACTACGAGCAGTACTTC
>TRBV27|-|TRBJ2-7|-
CASSPSSPQGRRSYEQYF
TGTGCCAGCAGTCCGTCCTCCCCCCAAGGCCGAAGGTCCTACGAGCAGTACTTC
>TRBV5-1|-|TRBJ2-3|once
CASSLEGTDTQYF
TGCGCCAGCAGCTTAGAAGGGACAGATACGCAGTATTTT
>TRBV11-1|-|TRBJ2-1|-
CASSQARGNEQFF
TGTGCCAGCAGCCAGGCTAGAGGCAATGAGCAGTTCTTC
>TRBV25-1|TRBD1|TRBJ1-5|-
CASGTGVSNQPQHF
TGTGCCAGCGGGACAGGGGTGAGCAATCAGCCCCAGCATTTT
>TRBV6-5|-|TRBJ2-7|-
CASSYGTRTYEQYF
TGTGCCAGCAGTTATGGGACCAGGACCTACGAGCAGTACTTC
>TRBV14|TRBD2|TRBJ2-7|-
CASSQVGLAGGSWDEQYF
TGTGCCAGCAGCCAAGTCGGGCTAGCGGGAGGGTCCTGGGACGAGCAGTACTTC
>TRBV29-1|-|TRBJ1-1|few
CSAGSTAEAFF
TGCAGCGCAGGTTCGACAGCTGAAGCTTTCTTT
>TRBV11-3|TRBD1|TRBJ2-7|once
CASSPGQGMDYEQYF
TGTGCCAGCAGCCCCGGACAGGGTATGGACTACGAGCAGTACTTC
>TRBV2|TRBD1|TRBJ1-1|-
CASRGVRGLTEAFF
TGTGCCAGCAGGGGGGTGAGGGGGCTCACTGAAGCTTTCTTT
>TRBV5-6|-|TRBJ1-2|-
CASTGLEYGYTF
TGTGCCAGCACAGGCCTTGAGTATGGCTACACCTTC
>TRBV9|-|TRBJ2-7|-
CASSVKGFSYEQYF
TGTGCCAGCAGCGTAAAAGGGTTCTCCTACGAGCAGTACTTC
>TRBV27|-|TRBJ2-5|once
CASSRNGGLQETQYF
TGTGCCAGCAGCCGAAACGGCGGGCTTCAAGAGACCCAGTACTTC